This TCR beta chain comes out of a study of beta chain features in type 1 diabetes. General study results and limits: Shorter TCRB CDR3s, moderately but significantly so, marked every one of the four CD4+ subsets in Type 1 diabetes patients.

This clone was detected only a few times. Its antigen is still unknown. Isolated RNA was reverse transcribed in full, so expressed TCRB transcripts were sequenced. The table came from immunoSEQ multiplex PCR; TCRdb's copy has only in-frame clones and leaves some out. The sample carries roughly 150,000 clones, about a tenth recorded once. V lost 7 bases and J 2 bases, leaving 15 bases between the germline ends. Per the germline V gene, CDR1 is MDHEN and CDR2 is SYDVKM. CDR3 length: 14 amino acids. V and J are TRBV28 and TRBJ2-7; D remains unclear. This clonotype was obtained from a man between 25 and 39 years old with type 1 diabetes. Input material: central memory CD4+ T cells from blood. CDR3 sequence: CASTSQVRTYEQYF. DNA for the CDR3: TGTGCCAGCACCTCTCAGGTTAGAACCTACGAGCAGTACTTC.